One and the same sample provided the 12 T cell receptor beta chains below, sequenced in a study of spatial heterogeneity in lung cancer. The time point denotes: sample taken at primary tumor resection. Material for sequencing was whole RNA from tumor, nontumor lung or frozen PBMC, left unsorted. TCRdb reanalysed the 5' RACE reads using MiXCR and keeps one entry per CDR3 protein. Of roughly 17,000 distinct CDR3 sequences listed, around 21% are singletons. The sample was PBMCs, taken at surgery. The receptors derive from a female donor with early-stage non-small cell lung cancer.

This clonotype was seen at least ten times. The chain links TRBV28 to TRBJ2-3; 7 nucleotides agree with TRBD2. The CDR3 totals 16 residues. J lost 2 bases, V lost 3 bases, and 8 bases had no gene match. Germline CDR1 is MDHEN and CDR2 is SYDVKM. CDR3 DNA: TGTGCCAGCAGTTTTGATACGGGAGGCCCCACAGATACGCAGTATTTT. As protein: CASSFDTGGPTDTQYF.

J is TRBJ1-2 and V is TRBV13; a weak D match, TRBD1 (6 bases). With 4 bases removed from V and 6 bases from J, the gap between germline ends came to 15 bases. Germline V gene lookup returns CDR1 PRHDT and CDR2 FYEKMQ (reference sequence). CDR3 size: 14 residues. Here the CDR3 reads CASSSGRGFDGYTF. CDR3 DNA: TGTGCCAGCAGCTCAGGGAGGGGGTTTGATGGCTACACCTTC. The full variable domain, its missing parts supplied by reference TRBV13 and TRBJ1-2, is AAGVIQSPRHLIKEKRETATLKCYPIPRHDTVYWYQQGPGQDPQFLISFYEKMQSDKGSIPDRFSAQQFSDYHSELNMSSLELGDSALYFCASSSGRGFDGYTFGSGTRLTVV.

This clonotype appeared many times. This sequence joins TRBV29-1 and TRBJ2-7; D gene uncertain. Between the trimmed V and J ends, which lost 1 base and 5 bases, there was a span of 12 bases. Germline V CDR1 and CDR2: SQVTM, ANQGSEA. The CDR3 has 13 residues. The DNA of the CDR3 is TGCAGCGTTGAAGCTGGGCTACCTAACGAGCAGTACTTC. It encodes CSVEAGLPNEQYF.

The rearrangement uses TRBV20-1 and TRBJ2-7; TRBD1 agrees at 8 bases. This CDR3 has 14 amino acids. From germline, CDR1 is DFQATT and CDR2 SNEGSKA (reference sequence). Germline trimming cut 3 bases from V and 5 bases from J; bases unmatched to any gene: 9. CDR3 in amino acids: CSASLQGEVDEQYF. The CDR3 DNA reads TGCAGTGCTAGTCTACAGGGGGAGGTAGACGAGCAGTACTTC.

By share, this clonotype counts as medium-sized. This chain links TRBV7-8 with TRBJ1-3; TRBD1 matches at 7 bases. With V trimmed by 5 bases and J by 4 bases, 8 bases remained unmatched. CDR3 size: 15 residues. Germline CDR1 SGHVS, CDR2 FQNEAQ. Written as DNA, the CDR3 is TGTGCCAGCAGCCCCCTAAGGGGGCGCGGAAACACCATATATTTT. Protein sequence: CASSPLRGRGNTIYF.

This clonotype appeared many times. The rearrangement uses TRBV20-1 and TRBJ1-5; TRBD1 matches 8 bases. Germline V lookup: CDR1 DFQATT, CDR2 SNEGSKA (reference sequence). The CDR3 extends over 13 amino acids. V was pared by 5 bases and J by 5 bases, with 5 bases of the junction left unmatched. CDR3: CSAYRGGDQPQHF. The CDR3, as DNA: TGCAGTGCTTACAGGGGGGGCGATCAGCCCCAGCATTTT.

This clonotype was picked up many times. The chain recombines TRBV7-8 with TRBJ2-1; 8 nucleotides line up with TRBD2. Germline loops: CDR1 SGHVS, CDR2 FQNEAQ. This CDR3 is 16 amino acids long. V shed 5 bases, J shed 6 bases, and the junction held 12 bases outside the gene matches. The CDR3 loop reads CASSPRVAGNFNEQFF. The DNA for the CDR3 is TGTGCCAGCAGCCCCCGGGTAGCGGGAAATTTCAATGAGCAGTTCTTC.

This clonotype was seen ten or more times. The CDR3 nucleotides are TGTGCCAGCAAACTCGGACAGGACCGCCGGGGGACCCAGTACTTC. The encoded protein is CASKLGQDRRGTQYF. V gene TRBV12-3 or TRBV12-4 combines with J gene TRBJ2-5, with TRBD1 matching over 7 bases. The ends lost 7 bases at V and 7 bases at J; junction bases unmatched: 15. This CDR3 has 15 residues.

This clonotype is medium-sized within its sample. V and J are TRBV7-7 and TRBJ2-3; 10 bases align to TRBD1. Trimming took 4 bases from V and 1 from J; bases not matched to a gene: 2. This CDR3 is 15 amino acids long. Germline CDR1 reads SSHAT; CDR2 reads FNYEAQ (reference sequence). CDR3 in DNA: TGTGCCAGCAGCTATGGGACAGGGGGCACAGATACGCAGTATTTT. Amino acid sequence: CASSYGTGGTDTQYF.

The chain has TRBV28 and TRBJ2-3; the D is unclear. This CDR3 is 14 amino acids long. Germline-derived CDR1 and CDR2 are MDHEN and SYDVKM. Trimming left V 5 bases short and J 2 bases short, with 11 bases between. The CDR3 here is CASSNRRLTDTQYF. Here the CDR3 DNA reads TGTGCCAGCAGTAACCGGCGCCTCACAGATACGCAGTATTTT.

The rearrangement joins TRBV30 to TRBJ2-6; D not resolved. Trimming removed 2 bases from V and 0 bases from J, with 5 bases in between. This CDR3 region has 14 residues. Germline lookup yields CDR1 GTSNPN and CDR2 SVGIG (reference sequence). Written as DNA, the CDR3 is TGTGCCTGGAGTTTGAGCTCTGGGGCCAACGTCCTGACTTTC. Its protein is CAWSLSSGANVLTF.

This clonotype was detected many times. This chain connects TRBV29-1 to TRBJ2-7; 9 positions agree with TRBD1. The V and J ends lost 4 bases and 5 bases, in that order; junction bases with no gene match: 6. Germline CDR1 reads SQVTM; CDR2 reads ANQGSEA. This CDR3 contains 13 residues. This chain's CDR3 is CSVGMGQGHEQYF. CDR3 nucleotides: TGCAGCGTTGGAATGGGACAGGGACACGAGCAGTACTTC.